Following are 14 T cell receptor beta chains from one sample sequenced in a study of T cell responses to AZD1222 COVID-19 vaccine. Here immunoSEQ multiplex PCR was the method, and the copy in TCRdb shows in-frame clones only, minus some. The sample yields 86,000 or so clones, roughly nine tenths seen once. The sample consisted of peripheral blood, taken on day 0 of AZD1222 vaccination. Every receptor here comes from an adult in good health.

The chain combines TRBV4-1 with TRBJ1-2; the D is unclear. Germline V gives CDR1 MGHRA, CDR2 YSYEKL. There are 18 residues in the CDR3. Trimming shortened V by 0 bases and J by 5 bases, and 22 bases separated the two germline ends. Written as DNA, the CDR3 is TGCGCCAGCAGCCAAGAAGCTTCTAAGGTCTACCTGGGGTATGGCTACACCTTC. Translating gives CASSQEASKVYLGYGYTF.

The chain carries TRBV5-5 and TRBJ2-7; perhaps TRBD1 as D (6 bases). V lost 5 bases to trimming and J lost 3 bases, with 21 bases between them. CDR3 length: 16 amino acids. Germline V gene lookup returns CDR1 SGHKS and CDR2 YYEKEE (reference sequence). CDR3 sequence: CASSPGLQGVNYEQYF. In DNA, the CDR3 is TGTGCCAGCAGTCCGGGTCTACAGGGAGTGAACTACGAGCAGTACTTC.

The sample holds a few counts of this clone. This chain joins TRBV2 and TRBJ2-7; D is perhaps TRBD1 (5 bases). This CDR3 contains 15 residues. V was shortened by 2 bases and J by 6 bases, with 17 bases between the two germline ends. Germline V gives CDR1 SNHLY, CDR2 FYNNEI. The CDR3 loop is CASSEHDRPTAEQYF. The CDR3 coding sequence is TGTGCCAGCAGTGAACATGACAGACCGACCGCCGAGCAGTACTTC.

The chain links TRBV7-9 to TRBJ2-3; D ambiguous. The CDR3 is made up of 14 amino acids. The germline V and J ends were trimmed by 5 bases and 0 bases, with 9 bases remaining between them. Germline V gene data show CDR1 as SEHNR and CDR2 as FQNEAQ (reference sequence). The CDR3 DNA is TGTGCCAGCAGCCCAACAACTAGCACAGATACGCAGTATTTT. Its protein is CASSPTTSTDTQYF.

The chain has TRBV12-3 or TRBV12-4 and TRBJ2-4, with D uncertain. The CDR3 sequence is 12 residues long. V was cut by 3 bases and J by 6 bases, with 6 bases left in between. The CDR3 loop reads CASSFGPNIQYF. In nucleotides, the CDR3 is TGTGCCAGCAGTTTTGGCCCAAACATTCAGTACTTC.

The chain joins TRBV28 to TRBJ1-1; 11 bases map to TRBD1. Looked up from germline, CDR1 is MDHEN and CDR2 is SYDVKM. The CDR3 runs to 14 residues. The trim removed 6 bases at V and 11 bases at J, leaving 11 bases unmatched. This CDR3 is CASRGTGGRLGAFF. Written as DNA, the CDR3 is TGTGCCAGCAGGGGGACAGGGGGGAGGCTAGGGGCTTTCTTT.

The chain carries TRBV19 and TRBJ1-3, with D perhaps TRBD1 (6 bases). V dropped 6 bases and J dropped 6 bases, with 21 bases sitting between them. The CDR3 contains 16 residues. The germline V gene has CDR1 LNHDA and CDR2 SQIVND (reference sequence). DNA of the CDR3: TGTGCCAGTAGCCACCCCGGGGTTGGGGGCTCAAACACCATATATTTT. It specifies CASSHPGVGGSNTIYF.

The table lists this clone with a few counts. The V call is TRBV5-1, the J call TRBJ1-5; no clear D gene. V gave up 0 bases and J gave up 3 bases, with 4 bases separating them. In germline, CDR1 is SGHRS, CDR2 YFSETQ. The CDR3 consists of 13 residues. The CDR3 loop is CASSLGSNQPQHF. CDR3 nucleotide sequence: TGCGCCAGCAGCTTGGGGTCCAATCAGCCCCAGCATTTT.

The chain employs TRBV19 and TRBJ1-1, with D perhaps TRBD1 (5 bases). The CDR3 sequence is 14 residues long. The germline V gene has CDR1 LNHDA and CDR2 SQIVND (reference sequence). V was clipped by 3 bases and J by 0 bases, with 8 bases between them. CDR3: CASSMGRMNTEAFF. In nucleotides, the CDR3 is TGTGCCAGTAGTATGGGACGAATGAACACTGAAGCTTTCTTT.

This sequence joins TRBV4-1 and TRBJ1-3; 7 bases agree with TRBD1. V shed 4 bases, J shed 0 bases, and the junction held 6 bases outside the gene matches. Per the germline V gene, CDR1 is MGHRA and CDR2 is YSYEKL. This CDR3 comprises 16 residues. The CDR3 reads CASSPDRDSSGNTIYF. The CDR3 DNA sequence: TGCGCCAGCAGCCCAGACCGGGACAGCTCTGGAAACACCATATATTTT.

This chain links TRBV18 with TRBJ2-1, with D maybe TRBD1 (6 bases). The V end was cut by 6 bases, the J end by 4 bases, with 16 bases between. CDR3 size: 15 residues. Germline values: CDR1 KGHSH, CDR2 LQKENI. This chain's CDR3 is CASSLGGQLYNEQFF. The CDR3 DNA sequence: TGTGCCAGCTCTCTAGGCGGACAGCTATACAATGAGCAGTTCTTC.

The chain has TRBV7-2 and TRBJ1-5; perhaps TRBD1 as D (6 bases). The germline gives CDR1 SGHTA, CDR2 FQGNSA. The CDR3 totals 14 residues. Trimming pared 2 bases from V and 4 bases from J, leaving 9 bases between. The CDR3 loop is CASSLTGSNQPQHF. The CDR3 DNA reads TGTGCCAGCAGCTTAACAGGGAGTAATCAGCCCCAGCATTTT.

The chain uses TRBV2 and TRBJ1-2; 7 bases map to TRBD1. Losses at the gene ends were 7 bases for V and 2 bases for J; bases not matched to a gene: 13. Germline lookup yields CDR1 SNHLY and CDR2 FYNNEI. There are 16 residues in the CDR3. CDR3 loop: CASTRDSQHLNYGYTF. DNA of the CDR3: TGTGCCAGCACCAGGGACAGCCAGCACCTCAACTATGGCTACACCTTC.

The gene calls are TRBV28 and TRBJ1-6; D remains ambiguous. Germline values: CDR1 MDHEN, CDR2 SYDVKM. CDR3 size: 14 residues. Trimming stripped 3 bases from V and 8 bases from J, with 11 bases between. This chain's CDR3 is CASSLWEVHSPLHF. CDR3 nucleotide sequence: TGTGCCAGCAGTTTGTGGGAAGTACATTCACCCCTCCACTTT.